The present T cell receptor (beta chain) was sequenced within a study of cytomegalovirus exposure and HLA in healthy donors. General study points: In a later analysis, specific HLA alleles were associated with some 16,000 TCR beta sequences at a 0.05 false discovery rate. Several top significant clusters appeared, in a later analysis, to be linked to common viral pathogens. Accurate prediction of most subjects' HLA-A and HLA-B alleles from TCR beta sequences was reported.

The J segment lost 4 bases and the V segment lost 5 bases, leaving 15 bases of the junction unmatched. In germline, CDR1 is MNHEY, CDR2 SMNVEV (reference sequence). This CDR3 has 17 amino acids. Of note for this clone: What it recognizes is unknown.

The PCR ran on 60 Vbeta and 13 Jbeta primers. Sequencing was performed with immunoSEQ multiplex PCR; in TCRdb, only in-frame clones are kept and a portion is missing. Among 150,000 to 200,000 clones listed, approximately 80% were seen once. The source is a male donor in good health and CMV-seronegative. The rearrangement links TRBV27 to TRBJ1-1; 8 bases match TRBD1. Sequenced sample: PBMCs. The CDR3 bases are TGTGCCAGCAGTATCCTACCAGGGGGCGGGGTGAGCACTGAAGCTTTCTTT. This codes for CASSILPGGGVSTEAFF.